This paragraph covers one T cell receptor beta chain sequence. As yet, its antigen is unknown. The protocol was immunoSEQ multiplex PCR, while the TCRdb copy is restricted to in-frame clones and leaves out a portion. The repertoire consists of 32,000 or so clones, with approximately 90% occurring once and the leading ten covering roughly 13%. The sample originates from a study of regulatory and conventional T cells in RAG deficiency. After removal of 0 bases from V and 10 bases from J, the junction contained 1 base not matched to a gene. This CDR3 has 13 residues. Germline-derived CDR1 and CDR2 are SGHRS and YFSETQ. Findings and caveats of the study: Control T-cell subsets had markedly higher Shannon entropy and lower Simpson indices than RAG-deficient patients. In Omenn syndrome, sorted "Tregs" may be peripherally activated cells.

The data were also submitted as part of a second study, on regulatory T cells. That work states: The PCR used 52 TRBV and 13 TRBJ primers.

The receptor was isolated from a human donor in good health. The chain has TRBV5-1 and TRBJ2-2, with 9 bases that match TRBD2. Specimen: CD8+ T cells sorted from blood. As DNA, the CDR3 is TGCGCCAGCAGCTTGGTAGCGGGGGCGGAGCTGTTTTTT. Its translation is CASSLVAGAELFF.